The 20 T cell receptor beta chains below come from one sample, sequenced in a study of Graves' ophthalmopathy and Graves' hyperthyroidism. Transcripts of RNA were the source for amplifying TCR beta CDR3 regions. Second-round multiplex PCR came after a first-round RT-PCR that employed HTBI primers. TCRdb called the multiplex PCR reads again in MiXCR, with one record for every CDR3 protein. The repertoire holds around 600,000 distinct CDR3 sequences, with 35% to 45% as singletons. What was sequenced was peripheral blood. These receptors all come from an adult man with Graves' ophthalmopathy.

This clonotype appeared a few times. The V gene is TRBV7-9, the J gene TRBJ2-2; D may be TRBD1 (5 bases). CDR1 is SEHNR and CDR2 is FQNEAQ in the germline V gene (reference sequence). Trimming took off 5 bases at V and 1 base at J, with 11 bases between the two ends. The CDR3 has 15 residues. The CDR3 DNA sequence: TGTGCCAGCAGCCAGGGCCGAGGGAACACCGGGGAGCTGTTTTTT. It specifies CASSQGRGNTGELFF.

This clonotype was seen ten or more times. The gene calls are TRBV19 and TRBJ1-1; D not certain. CDR1 and CDR2 from the germline V gene are LNHDA and SQIVND (reference sequence). V was cut by 8 bases and J by 4 bases, with 11 bases left in between. This CDR3 is 12 amino acids long. Here the CDR3 reads CASGFAGTEAFF. CDR3 sequence (DNA): TGTGCCAGTGGCTTTGCGGGCACTGAAGCTTTCTTT. Together with reference TRBV19 and TRBJ1-1, the CDR3 gives the full variable domain: DGGITQSPKYLFRKEGQNVTLSCEQNLNHDAMYWYRQDPGQGLRLIYYSQIVNDFQKGDIAEGYSVSREKKESFPLTVTSAQKNPTAFYLCASGFAGTEAFFGQGTRLTVV.

In its sample, this clonotype was seen many times. This chain links TRBV7-9 with TRBJ2-2; D gene unclear. Looked up from germline, CDR1 is SEHNR and CDR2 is FQNEAQ (reference sequence). The CDR3 extends over 10 amino acids. V gave up 1 base and J gave up 9 bases, with 0 bases separating them. CDR3 sequence reads: CASSLGELFF. The CDR3 DNA follows: TGTGCCAGCAGCTTAGGGGAGCTGTTTTTT.

This clonotype came up many times. This rearrangement joins TRBV5-1 to TRBJ1-1; D is unresolved. Trimming stripped 4 bases from V and 4 bases from J, with 17 bases between. Germline CDR1 is SGHRS and CDR2 is YFSETQ. This CDR3 has 15 amino acids. CDR3 protein: CASSVSAVRSTEAFF. The CDR3 nucleotides are TGCGCCAGCAGCGTATCGGCGGTGAGAAGCACTGAAGCTTTCTTT. The full variable domain, completed using reference TRBV5-1 and TRBJ1-1, is KAGVTQTPRYLIKTRGQQVTLSCSPISGHRSVSWYQQTPGQGLQFLFEYFSETQRNKGNFPGRFSGRQFSNSRSEMNVSTLELGDSALYLCASSVSAVRSTEAFFGQGTRLTVV.

This clonotype was seen repeatedly, ten times or more. The CDR3 loop is CASSLAGTRPETQYF. In DNA form, the CDR3 reads TGCGCCAGCAGCTTGGCCGGGACCCGTCCCGAGACCCAGTACTTC. The V call is TRBV5-1, the J call TRBJ2-5, with D perhaps matching TRBD1 or TRBD2 (5 bases each). This CDR3 is built from 15 residues. Trimming took off 0 bases at V and 5 bases at J, with 14 bases between the two ends. Looked up from germline, CDR1 is SGHRS and CDR2 is YFSETQ.

This clonotype was found many times. This chain links TRBV4-1 with TRBJ1-1; no firm D call. Trimming shortened V by 0 bases and J by 1 base, and 9 bases separated the two germline ends. CDR1 MGHRA and CDR2 YSYEKL come from the germline V gene. This CDR3 is 15 amino acids long. The CDR3 loop reads CASSQDSVPNTEAFF. CDR3 coding DNA: TGCGCCAGCAGCCAAGATTCCGTCCCGAACACTGAAGCTTTCTTT.

Many counts were recorded for this clonotype. The genes are TRBV20-1 and TRBJ1-2; 9 bases fit TRBD1. In germline, CDR1 is DFQATT, CDR2 SNEGSKA (reference sequence). The CDR3 consists of 13 residues. With 7 bases clipped from V and 2 bases from J, the junction kept 5 bases outside the gene matches. CDR3 sequence reads: CSVVGQGNYGYTF. DNA for the CDR3: TGCAGTGTTGTGGGACAGGGCAACTATGGCTACACCTTC.

This clonotype was detected ten times or more. The chain joins TRBV12-3 or TRBV12-4 to TRBJ2-7; perhaps TRBD1 as D (5 bases). The CDR3 has 13 amino acids. Deletions cut 8 bases from V and 0 bases from J, with 11 bases between. The CDR3 coding sequence is TGTGCCAGCGCGCAGGGAAGCTCCTACGAGCAGTACTTC. Its translation: CASAQGSSYEQYF.

This clonotype was seen at least ten times. The V and J genes are TRBV7-2 and TRBJ2-7; 12 bases are a match to TRBD2. J was trimmed by 5 bases and V by 3 bases; bases with no gene match: 5. The germline gives CDR1 SGHTA, CDR2 FQGNSA. The CDR3 has 15 amino acids. CDR3 in DNA: TGTGCCAGCAGCTTCGGACTAGCGGGGAAGAACGAGCAGTACTTC. Translated, it gives CASSFGLAGKNEQYF.

The chain uses TRBV30 and TRBJ1-1, with D uncertain. With 5 bases removed from V and 0 bases from J, the gap between germline ends came to 7 bases. Germline assignment: CDR1 GTSNPN and CDR2 SVGIG (reference sequence). This CDR3 is 12 amino acids long. Here the CDR3 reads CAWALMNTEAFF. The CDR3, as DNA: TGTGCCTGGGCGCTGATGAACACTGAAGCTTTCTTT.

The chain is built from TRBV29-1 and TRBJ2-5; the match to TRBD2 covers 9 bases. The V segment lost 4 bases and the J segment 2 bases; nucleotides outside the gene matches: 5. Germline CDR1 and CDR2: SQVTM and ANQGSEA. The CDR3 extends over 14 amino acids. Here the CDR3 DNA reads TGCAGCGTTGTGTTGGCGGGAGGGCAAGAGACCCAGTACTTC. Translated, it gives CSVVLAGGQETQYF.

This rearrangement joins TRBV10-2 to TRBJ2-5, with TRBD2 identical over 9 bases. CDR1 and CDR2 (germline): WSHSY, SAAADI. V lost 5 bases to trimming and J lost 4 bases; unmatched junction nucleotides: 17. The CDR3 runs 18 residues. This chain's CDR3 is CASSFQSNLAGKGETQYF. For the CDR3, the DNA is TGCGCCAGCAGTTTCCAGTCTAATCTAGCGGGGAAGGGAGAGACCCAGTACTTC.

This clonotype was counted at least ten times. The CDR3 coding sequence is TGTGCCAGCAGTTTCGGACAGTCCACTGAAGCTTTCTTT. It encodes CASSFGQSTEAFF. V usage is TRBV12-3 or TRBV12-4 and J usage is TRBJ1-1, with D perhaps TRBD1 (6 bases). V was pared by 3 bases and J by 4 bases, with 9 bases between. The CDR3 covers 13 residues.

This clonotype was picked up a small number of times. V is TRBV5-6 and J is TRBJ1-6; TRBD1 agrees at 10 bases. The V and J ends lost 1 base and 0 bases, in that order; junction bases with no gene match: 10. The CDR3 is 20 amino acids. Germline-derived CDR1 and CDR2 are SGHDT and YYEEEE. The CDR3 is CASSLPRTGGWTSYNSPLHF. Here the CDR3 DNA reads TGTGCCAGCAGCTTGCCCCGGACAGGGGGTTGGACCTCCTATAATTCACCCCTCCACTTT.

This clonotype was seen many times. V and J are TRBV12-3 or TRBV12-4 and TRBJ1-2; 7 nucleotides align to TRBD1. The CDR3 is made up of 13 amino acids. After removal of 2 bases from V and 7 bases from J, the junction contained 4 bases not matched to a gene. CDR3 loop: CASSLKGARGYTF. The CDR3 nucleotides read TGTGCCAGCAGTTTAAAGGGGGCGCGTGGCTACACCTTC.

This clonotype turned up a few times. The V and J genes are TRBV9 and TRBJ2-2; 9 bases fit TRBD2. The V gene's germline CDR1 is SGDLS and CDR2 YYNGEE. CDR3 size: 16 residues. Trimming at V came to 4 bases and at J to 3 bases, leaving 7 bases not matched to a gene. CDR3 loop: CASSPRLAGHTGELFF. Written as DNA, the CDR3 is TGTGCCAGCAGCCCCCGGCTAGCGGGGCACACCGGGGAGCTGTTTTTT.

This clonotype has ten or more counts. The rearrangement uses TRBV9 and TRBJ2-5; D might be TRBD1 or TRBD2, each matching 7 bases. This CDR3 is 15 amino acids long. Per the germline V gene, CDR1 is SGDLS and CDR2 is YYNGEE. V gave up 0 bases and J gave up 3 bases, with 12 bases separating them. CDR3 sequence: CASSVEGGTEETQYF. The DNA for the CDR3 is TGTGCCAGCAGCGTAGAGGGGGGGACAGAAGAGACCCAGTACTTC.

The rearrangement uses TRBV15 and TRBJ1-5, with unresolved D. The CDR3 contains 14 residues. With 2 bases removed from V and 14 bases from J, the gap between germline ends came to 19 bases. Germline V gives CDR1 LNHNV, CDR2 YYDKDF (reference sequence). The CDR3 sequence is CATSRRTSGRHEHF. CDR3 nucleotides: TGTGCCACCAGCAGACGGACTAGCGGGCGTCACGAGCATTTT.

CDR3 region: CASFPDNNSPLHF. Here the CDR3 DNA reads TGTGCCAGCTTCCCAGATAATAATTCACCCCTCCACTTT. The chain employs TRBV2 and TRBJ1-6; D is uncertain. The CDR3 length is 13 residues. Germline V gene lookup returns CDR1 SNHLY and CDR2 FYNNEI. The V end was cut by 8 bases, the J end by 5 bases, with 10 bases between.

This clonotype was counted at least ten times. This chain connects TRBV5-1 to TRBJ1-1, with unresolved D. Germline CDR1 and CDR2: SGHRS and YFSETQ. V lost 1 base and J 0 bases, leaving 10 bases between the germline ends. The CDR3 length is 15 residues. The CDR3 region is CASSLKTPMNTEAFF. CDR3 nucleotide sequence: TGCGCCAGCAGCTTGAAAACCCCCATGAACACTGAAGCTTTCTTT.